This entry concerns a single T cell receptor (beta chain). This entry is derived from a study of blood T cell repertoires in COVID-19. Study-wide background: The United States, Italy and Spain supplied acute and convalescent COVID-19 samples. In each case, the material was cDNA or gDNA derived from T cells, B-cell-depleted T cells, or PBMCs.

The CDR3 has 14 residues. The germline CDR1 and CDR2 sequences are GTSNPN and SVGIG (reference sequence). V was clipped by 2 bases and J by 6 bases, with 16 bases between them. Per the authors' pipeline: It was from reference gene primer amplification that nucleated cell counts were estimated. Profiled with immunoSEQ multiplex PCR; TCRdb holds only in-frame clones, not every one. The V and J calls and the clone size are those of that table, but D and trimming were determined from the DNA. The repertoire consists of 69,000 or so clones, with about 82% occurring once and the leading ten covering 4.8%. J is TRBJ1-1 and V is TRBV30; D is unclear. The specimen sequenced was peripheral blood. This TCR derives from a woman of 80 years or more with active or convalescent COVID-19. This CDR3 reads CAWSWEGDVAEAFF. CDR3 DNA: TGTGCCTGGAGTTGGGAGGGCGATGTTGCTGAAGCTTTCTTT.